This is a list of T cell receptor beta chains from one sample in a study of technical replicates of blood from a few donors. Here immunoSEQ multiplex PCR was the method, and the copy in TCRdb shows in-frame clones only, minus some. Of just under 60,000 clones listed, about 95% were seen once; the top ten hold around 2.9%. The sample taken for sequencing was PBMCs. Receptors were obtained from a human donor in good health. Some clones in this sample may be carry-over from other donors' samples. The CDR3 runs from the conserved cysteine through the conserved F or W. The D gene is left open where the match is weak. Size tells how often a clone was seen (once, few, many) or the class of an expanded clone, and some rows leave it out.

J gene: TRBJ2-7
V gene: TRBV27
D gene: TRBD2
clone size: .
CDR3 length: 15
CDR3 protein: CAGETQASGNYEQYF
CDR3 DNA: TGTGCCGGAGAGACTCAGGCTAGCGGAAATTACGAGCAGTACTTC

J gene: TRBJ1-4
V gene: TRBV11-2
D gene: TRBD1
clone size: .
CDR3 length: 17
CDR3 protein: CASSSTGFTTTNEKLFF
CDR3 DNA: TGTGCCAGCAGCTCGACAGGGTTTACCACAACTAATGAAAAACTGTTTTTT

J gene: TRBJ2-3
V gene: TRBV7-9
D gene: TRBD2
clone size: .
CDR3 length: 16
CDR3 protein: CASRRSGPHSTDTQYF
CDR3 DNA: TGTGCCAGCCGCCGTAGCGGGCCCCATAGCACAGATACGCAGTATTTT

J gene: TRBJ2-7
V gene: TRBV11-2
D gene: TRBD1
clone size: .
CDR3 length: 14
CDR3 protein: CASSFGTGPGGQYF
CDR3 DNA: TGTGCCAGCAGCTTCGGGACAGGGCCAGGCGGGCAGTACTTC

J gene: TRBJ2-7
V gene: TRBV27
D gene: TRBD2
clone size: .
CDR3 length: 15
CDR3 protein: CASSLLAGGPREQYF
CDR3 DNA: TGTGCCAGCAGTTTACTGGCGGGGGGGCCGCGCGAGCAGTACTTC

J gene: TRBJ2-7
V gene: TRBV12-5
D gene: TRBD1
clone size: .
CDR3 length: 12
CDR3 protein: CASGLGQGMGYF
CDR3 DNA: TGTGCTAGTGGTTTGGGACAGGGCATGGGGTACTTC

J gene: TRBJ2-5
V gene: TRBV7-8
D gene: TRBD2
clone size: .
CDR3 length: 16
CDR3 protein: CASSIRLAGVEETQYF
CDR3 DNA: TGTGCCAGCAGCATTCGACTAGCGGGAGTTGAGGAGACCCAGTACTTC

J gene: TRBJ2-1
V gene: TRBV28
D gene: TRBD2
clone size: .
CDR3 length: 14
CDR3 protein: CASRRAGGKNEQFF
CDR3 DNA: TGTGCCAGCAGGCGAGCGGGGGGGAAAAATGAGCAGTTCTTC

J gene: TRBJ2-1
V gene: TRBV25-1
D gene: TRBD2
clone size: .
CDR3 length: 14
CDR3 protein: CASNGGLATNEQFF
CDR3 DNA: TGTGCCAGCAACGGGGGACTAGCCACCAATGAGCAGTTCTTC

J gene: TRBJ2-3
V gene: TRBV6-1
D gene: TRBD1
clone size: .
CDR3 length: 14
CDR3 protein: CASSTGQVTDTQYF
CDR3 DNA: TGTGCCAGCAGTACCGGACAGGTCACAGATACGCAGTATTTT

J gene: TRBJ2-3
V gene: TRBV4-2
D gene: TRBD2
clone size: once
CDR3 length: 19
CDR3 protein: CASSHRPTSGGADSLTQYF
CDR3 DNA: TGTGCCAGCAGCCATCGCCCGACTAGCGGGGGGGCCGATAGTCTTACGCAGTATTTT

J gene: TRBJ2-3
V gene: TRBV13
D gene: TRBD1
clone size: once
CDR3 length: 14
CDR3 protein: CASSSTGGTDTQYF
CDR3 DNA: TGTGCCAGCAGCTCGACAGGGGGCACAGATACGCAGTATTTT

J gene: TRBJ1-1
V gene: TRBV18
D gene: .
clone size: .
CDR3 length: 16
CDR3 protein: CASSPPGQSRYTEAFF
CDR3 DNA: TGTGCCAGCTCACCACCAGGACAGTCGCGGTACACTGAAGCTTTCTTT

J gene: TRBJ1-2
V gene: TRBV5-3
D gene: TRBD1
clone size: .
CDR3 length: 15
CDR3 protein: CARSQRQGARYGYTF
CDR3 DNA: TGTGCCAGAAGCCAACGACAGGGGGCAAGGTATGGCTACACCTTC

J gene: TRBJ1-2
V gene: TRBV6-5
D gene: TRBD1
clone size: .
CDR3 length: 16
CDR3 protein: CASSYSDGQGALSYTF
CDR3 DNA: TGTGCCAGCAGTTACTCTGACGGACAGGGGGCGCTTAGCTACACCTTC

J gene: TRBJ2-3
V gene: TRBV12-2
D gene: .
clone size: once
CDR3 length: 16
CDR3 protein: CASRSRTSGSTDTQYF
CDR3 DNA: TGTGCAAGTCGCAGCCGGACTAGCGGATCGACAGATACGCAGTATTTT

J gene: TRBJ2-1
V gene: TRBV19
D gene: .
clone size: .
CDR3 length: 13
CDR3 protein: CASRGELHNEQFF
CDR3 DNA: TGTGCCAGTAGGGGAGAGCTCCACAATGAGCAGTTCTTC

J gene: TRBJ2-7
V gene: TRBV7-3
D gene: .
clone size: .
CDR3 length: 13
CDR3 protein: CASSEGTTYEQYF
CDR3 DNA: TGTGCCAGTAGCGAGGGGACAACCTACGAGCAGTACTTC

J gene: TRBJ1-5
V gene: TRBV7-9
D gene: TRBD1
clone size: .
CDR3 length: 15
CDR3 protein: CASSLGTGADQPQHF
CDR3 DNA: TGTGCCAGCAGCTTAGGGACAGGGGCCGATCAGCCCCAGCATTTT

J gene: TRBJ2-5
V gene: TRBV27
D gene: TRBD1
clone size: .
CDR3 length: 15
CDR3 protein: CASSLGTGARGTQYF
CDR3 DNA: TGTGCCAGCAGTTTGGGAACAGGGGCTAGAGGGACCCAGTACTTC

J gene: TRBJ2-7
V gene: TRBV2
D gene: TRBD1
clone size: .
CDR3 length: 14
CDR3 protein: CASSDWDSSYEQYF
CDR3 DNA: TGTGCCAGCAGTGATTGGGACAGTTCCTACGAGCAGTACTTC

J gene: TRBJ1-2
V gene: TRBV7-6
D gene: .
clone size: .
CDR3 length: 16
CDR3 protein: CASSPYSPTGKNGYTF
CDR3 DNA: TGTGCCAGCAGCCCTTATTCCCCTACAGGGAAAAATGGCTACACCTTC

J gene: TRBJ2-1
V gene: TRBV6-5
D gene: .
clone size: .
CDR3 length: 11
CDR3 protein: CASSAPGKQFF
CDR3 DNA: TGTGCCAGCAGTGCCCCGGGAAAGCAGTTCTTC

J gene: TRBJ2-7
V gene: TRBV18
D gene: TRBD1
clone size: .
CDR3 length: 15
CDR3 protein: CASSSSGTGIYEQYF
CDR3 DNA: TGTGCCAGCTCATCGTCCGGGACAGGGATCTACGAGCAGTACTTC

J gene: TRBJ1-2
V gene: TRBV27
D gene: .
clone size: once
CDR3 length: 13
CDR3 protein: CASSFGSGYGYTF
CDR3 DNA: TGTGCCAGCAGTTTCGGGAGCGGCTATGGCTACACCTTC

J gene: TRBJ1-1
V gene: TRBV5-1
D gene: TRBD1
clone size: .
CDR3 length: 14
CDR3 protein: CASSPGTVNTEAFF
CDR3 DNA: TGCGCCAGCAGCCCCGGGACAGTGAACACTGAAGCTTTCTTT

J gene: TRBJ2-5
V gene: TRBV7-9
D gene: TRBD2
clone size: once
CDR3 length: 13
CDR3 protein: CASSPAGEETQYF
CDR3 DNA: TGTGCCAGCAGCCCGGCGGGGGAAGAGACCCAGTACTTC

J gene: TRBJ2-7
V gene: TRBV7-3
D gene: TRBD1
clone size: .
CDR3 length: 15
CDR3 protein: CASSRGGTGDYEQYF
CDR3 DNA: TGTGCCAGCAGCCGAGGGGGGACAGGGGATTACGAGCAGTACTTC

J gene: TRBJ1-5
V gene: TRBV2
D gene: .
clone size: .
CDR3 length: 13
CDR3 protein: CASSGVRDQPQHF
CDR3 DNA: TGTGCCAGCAGTGGAGTACGGGATCAGCCCCAGCATTTT

J gene: TRBJ2-5
V gene: TRBV7-9
D gene: .
clone size: .
CDR3 length: 14
CDR3 protein: CASSSGVGGETQYF
CDR3 DNA: TGTGCCAGCAGCTCAGGGGTAGGCGGTGAGACCCAGTACTTC

J gene: TRBJ2-2
V gene: TRBV27
D gene: TRBD2
clone size: .
CDR3 length: 16
CDR3 protein: CASSPRGGRSPGELFF
CDR3 DNA: TGTGCCAGCAGCCCCCGGGGCGGGAGAAGTCCCGGGGAGCTGTTTTTT

J gene: TRBJ1-2
V gene: TRBV5-6
D gene: .
clone size: .
CDR3 length: 13
CDR3 protein: CASSAQRVYGYTF
CDR3 DNA: TGTGCCAGCAGCGCCCAGAGGGTCTATGGCTACACCTTC

J gene: TRBJ2-3
V gene: TRBV5-1
D gene: .
clone size: .
CDR3 length: 14
CDR3 protein: CASSFGQSTDTQYF
CDR3 DNA: TGCGCCAGCAGCTTCGGACAGAGCACAGATACGCAGTATTTT

J gene: TRBJ2-1
V gene: TRBV5-6
D gene: TRBD1
clone size: .
CDR3 length: 16
CDR3 protein: CASSHVRDRGYNEQFF
CDR3 DNA: TGTGCCAGCAGTCATGTGCGGGACAGGGGGTACAATGAGCAGTTCTTC

J gene: TRBJ2-5
V gene: TRBV2
D gene: .
clone size: once
CDR3 length: 14
CDR3 protein: CASRRDLAGETQYF
CDR3 DNA: TGTGCCAGCCGGCGGGACTTAGCTGGTGAGACCCAGTACTTC

J gene: TRBJ1-2
V gene: TRBV7-8
D gene: .
clone size: once
CDR3 length: 13
CDR3 protein: CASSLAVNYDYTF
CDR3 DNA: TGTGCCAGCAGCCTGGCGGTTAACTATGACTACACCTTC

J gene: TRBJ2-7
V gene: TRBV7-2
D gene: TRBD2
clone size: .
CDR3 length: 16
CDR3 protein: CASSLFPSGGAYEQYF
CDR3 DNA: TGTGCCAGCAGCTTATTTCCTAGCGGGGGAGCTTACGAGCAGTACTTC

J gene: TRBJ1-1
V gene: TRBV20-1
D gene: .
clone size: .
CDR3 length: 10
CDR3 protein: CRPWATEAFF
CDR3 DNA: TGCAGGCCCTGGGCCACTGAAGCTTTCTTT

J gene: TRBJ2-3
V gene: TRBV7-9
D gene: TRBD1
clone size: .
CDR3 length: 15
CDR3 protein: CASSQRTGSTDTQYF
CDR3 DNA: TGTGCCAGCAGTCAGAGGACAGGGAGCACAGATACGCAGTATTTT

J gene: TRBJ2-1
V gene: TRBV9
D gene: .
clone size: .
CDR3 length: 16
CDR3 protein: CASSGGWGDSYNEQFF
CDR3 DNA: TGTGCCAGCAGCGGGGGTTGGGGGGACTCCTACAATGAGCAGTTCTTC